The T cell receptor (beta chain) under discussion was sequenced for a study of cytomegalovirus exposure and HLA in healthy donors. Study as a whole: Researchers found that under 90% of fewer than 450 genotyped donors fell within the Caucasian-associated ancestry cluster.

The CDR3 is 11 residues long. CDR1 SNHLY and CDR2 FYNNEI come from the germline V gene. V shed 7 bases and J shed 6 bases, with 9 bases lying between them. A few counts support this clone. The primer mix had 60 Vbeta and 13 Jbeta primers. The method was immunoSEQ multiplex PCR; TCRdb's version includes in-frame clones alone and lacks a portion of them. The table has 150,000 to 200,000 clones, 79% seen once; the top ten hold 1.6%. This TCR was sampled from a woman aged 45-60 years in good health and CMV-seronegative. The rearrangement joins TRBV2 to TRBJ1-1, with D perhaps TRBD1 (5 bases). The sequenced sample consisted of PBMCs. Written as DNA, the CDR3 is TGTGCCAGCAAGGGGTTCGCTGAAGCTTTCTTT. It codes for CASKGFAEAFF.